One and the same sample provided the 25 T cell receptor beta chains below, sequenced in a study of chemoradiotherapy in HPV16-positive cancers. Assay used: immunoSEQ multiplex PCR; TCRdb lists only in-frame clones, some missing. The sample comprises around 3,200 clones, over 85% of which are singletons, and roughly 1.9% rests with the top ten. This sample was gathered from a patient who underwent chemoradiotherapy. These receptors came from a human donor with HPV-associated anogenital cancer.

The rearrangement uses TRBV7-7 and TRBJ2-3, with unresolved D. Germline CDR1 SSHAT, CDR2 FNYEAQ (reference sequence). Trimming pared 3 bases from V and 10 bases from J, leaving 14 bases between. CDR3 length: 13 residues. The CDR3 is CASSFRIGRAQYF. Here the CDR3 DNA reads TGTGCCAGCAGCTTTCGTATAGGCAGAGCGCAGTATTTT.

The rearrangement uses TRBV7-2 and TRBJ2-1; D might be TRBD2 (5 bases). There are 13 residues in the CDR3. The V end lost 2 bases, the J end lost 9 bases, and 11 bases lay between the germline ends. CDR1 and CDR2 (germline): SGHTA, FQGNSA. CDR3 region: CASSLYRAGEQFF. The CDR3 DNA sequence: TGTGCCAGCAGCTTATACCGGGCGGGTGAGCAGTTCTTC.

This rearrangement joins TRBV9 to TRBJ2-7, with D possibly TRBD2 on 5 matching bases. Trimming shortened V by 3 bases and J by 2 bases, and 9 bases separated the two germline ends. The CDR3 spans 13 residues. Germline lookup yields CDR1 SGDLS and CDR2 YYNGEE. The CDR3 reads CASSARVAYEQYF. CDR3 coding DNA: TGTGCCAGCAGCGCGCGGGTCGCCTACGAGCAGTACTTC.

The chain carries TRBV2 and TRBJ1-1; D remains unclear. The CDR3 runs to 15 residues. Germline CDR1 reads SNHLY; CDR2 reads FYNNEI. The V end was cut by 3 bases, the J end by 2 bases, with 13 bases between. The CDR3 protein is CASSEVFHSNTEAFF. Here the CDR3 DNA reads TGTGCCAGCAGTGAGGTGTTCCACAGTAACACTGAAGCTTTCTTT.

The chain employs TRBV4-1 and TRBJ1-6; TRBD1 matches at 9 bases. J lost 8 bases, V lost 4 bases, and 15 bases had no gene match. There are 18 residues in the CDR3. Germline V lookup: CDR1 MGHRA, CDR2 YSYEKL. The CDR3, as DNA: TGCGCCAGCAGCCTGATCCCCGTAGGACAGGGGAGGCATTCACCCCTCCACTTT. It translates to CASSLIPVGQGRHSPLHF.

This clone was seen only a few times. The rearrangement links TRBV25-1 to TRBJ2-7; 8 bases align to TRBD1. Germline V gives CDR1 MGHDK, CDR2 SYGVNS. Trimming removed 3 bases from V and 7 bases from J; junction bases left unmatched: 8. The CDR3 has 14 residues. The CDR3 reads CASSEGDRRGEQYF. In DNA form, the CDR3 reads TGTGCCAGCAGTGAGGGGGACAGGCGTGGGGAGCAGTACTTC.

The V and J genes are TRBV5-6 and TRBJ1-4, with D possibly TRBD1 on 6 matching bases. Trimming cost V 3 bases and J 0 bases, with 6 bases left between them. This CDR3 spans 14 amino acids. Germline V gene lookup returns CDR1 SGHDT and CDR2 YYEEEE. CDR3 sequence: CASSSGATNEKLFF. In DNA, the CDR3 is TGTGCCAGCAGCTCAGGGGCAACTAATGAAAAACTGTTTTTT.

The J gene is TRBJ2-2, the V gene TRBV27; D ambiguous. Deletions cut 2 bases from V and 5 bases from J, with 6 bases between. Germline lookup yields CDR1 MNHEY and CDR2 SMNVEV (reference sequence). The CDR3 has 13 amino acids. CDR3 in DNA: TGTGCCAGCAGTTTAGTCGCGACCGGGGAGCTGTTTTTT. Translated: CASSLVATGELFF.

The rearrangement joins TRBV29-1 to TRBJ2-5; 11 positions match TRBD1. The germline CDR1 and CDR2 sequences are SQVTM and ANQGSEA. V shed 6 bases, J shed 5 bases, and the junction held 2 bases outside the gene matches. This CDR3 has 12 residues. CDR3 coding DNA: TGCAGCGTCGGGACAGGGGGGGAGACCCAGTACTTC. Its translation is CSVGTGGETQYF.

CDR3 DNA sequence: TGTGCCAGCAGTGACCTCCCTTGGCTCCCGAACACTGAAGCTTTCTTT. This codes for CASSDLPWLPNTEAFF. The rearrangement joins TRBV2 to TRBJ1-1; no reliable D call. Germline-derived CDR1 and CDR2 are SNHLY and FYNNEI. V dropped 3 bases and J dropped 1 base, with 15 bases sitting between them. This CDR3 is built from 16 residues.

The chain employs TRBV2 and TRBJ1-2; 7 positions agree with TRBD1. The ends lost 6 bases at V and 5 bases at J; junction bases unmatched: 12. This CDR3 is built from 15 residues. Germline assignment: CDR1 SNHLY and CDR2 FYNNEI. The CDR3 DNA is TGTGCCAGCAGACCAGAACAGGGGTTTTGGTATGGCTACACCTTC. Protein: CASRPEQGFWYGYTF.

V gene TRBV5-4 combines with J gene TRBJ1-1; D is ambiguous. The ends were cut back, 1 base at V and 1 base at J, with 8 bases in the middle. This CDR3 region has 14 residues. Germline V lookup: CDR1 SGHNT, CDR2 YYREEE (reference sequence). The CDR3 DNA sequence: TGTGCCAGCAGCTTGTTTATCGGGAACACTGAAGCTTTCTTT. Its protein is CASSLFIGNTEAFF.

This clone came up once. The gene calls are TRBV9 and TRBJ2-2, with 9 bases lining up with TRBD2. This CDR3 comprises 15 residues. Trimming at V came to 3 bases and at J to 3 bases, leaving 3 bases not matched to a gene. Germline loops: CDR1 SGDLS, CDR2 YYNGEE. Here the CDR3 DNA reads TGTGCCAGCAGCGGGGGACTAGCTCACACCGGGGAGCTGTTTTTT. It codes for CASSGGLAHTGELFF.

The V and J genes are TRBV5-6 and TRBJ1-1; TRBD1 agrees at 9 bases. The CDR3 covers 15 residues. Per germline, CDR1 SGHDT and CDR2 YYEEEE. The V gene end was trimmed by 4 bases and the J gene end by 1 base; junction bases not matched to a gene: 5. The CDR3 DNA reads as TGTGCCAGCAGCAATACAGGGGGCGGGAACACTGAAGCTTTCTTT. Residues: CASSNTGGGNTEAFF.

V usage is TRBV27 and J usage is TRBJ2-3, with 11 bases lining up with TRBD2. V lost 6 bases and J lost 3; bases outside the gene matches: 8. This CDR3 is built from 16 residues. CDR1 is MNHEY and CDR2 is SMNVEV in the germline V gene (reference sequence). The CDR3 protein is CASRSIAGGPTDTQYF. The CDR3 DNA sequence: TGTGCCAGCAGGAGTATAGCGGGGGGGCCAACAGATACGCAGTATTTT.

This clone has a single count. The CDR3 bases are TGCAGCGTTGAGGGAGCGGGATTAAGATACAATGAGCAGTTCTTC. As protein: CSVEGAGLRYNEQFF. The chain recombines TRBV29-1 with TRBJ2-1; 7 bases are a match to TRBD2. The ends lost 3 bases at V and 4 bases at J; junction bases unmatched: 9. CDR3 length: 15 residues. Germline assignment: CDR1 SQVTM and CDR2 ANQGSEA.

This chain uses TRBV19 with TRBJ2-3, with D possibly TRBD1 on 6 matching bases. Germline CDR1 LNHDA, CDR2 SQIVND (reference sequence). The CDR3 length is 12 residues. Trimming pared 6 bases from V and 5 bases from J, leaving 9 bases between. CDR3 sequence reads: CASRVGGDTQYF. The CDR3 bases are TGTGCCAGTAGAGTAGGGGGAGATACGCAGTATTTT.

This chain uses TRBV29-1 with TRBJ2-1; 10 bases agree with TRBD1. The germline V gene encodes CDR1 SQVTM and CDR2 ANQGSEA. The CDR3 spans 14 residues. Unmatched junction bases numbered 9, after V lost 7 bases and J lost 6 bases. For the CDR3, the DNA is TGCAGCGGAGCCCCAGGGACAGGGGTCAATGAGCAGTTCTTC. Translation gives CSGAPGTGVNEQFF.

The rearrangement uses TRBV27 and TRBJ2-1; 9 nucleotides line up with TRBD1. With 8 bases clipped from V and 5 bases from J, the junction kept 16 bases outside the gene matches. The germline CDR1 and CDR2 sequences are MNHEY and SMNVEV (reference sequence). The CDR3 sequence is 17 residues long. CDR3 in DNA: TGTGCCAGCGGGTACGGTCACAGGGGGCGAGGGGACAATGAGCAGTTCTTC. Protein sequence: CASGYGHRGRGDNEQFF.

This clone was observed a single time. The CDR3 region has the DNA TGTGCCAGCGGGGGACATTTAGAACCACCAGAGACCCAGTACTTC. Translating it yields CASGGHLEPPETQYF. The chain uses TRBV7-9 and TRBJ2-5; TRBD1 is a possible D gene (6 bases). This CDR3 comprises 15 residues. V was clipped by 8 bases and J by 4 bases, with 20 bases between them. Germline CDR1 reads SEHNR; CDR2 reads FQNEAQ (reference sequence).

V is TRBV4-1 and J is TRBJ1-2, with 7 positions matching TRBD1. Germline V lookup: CDR1 MGHRA, CDR2 YSYEKL. The CDR3 spans 15 residues. The V and J ends lost 0 bases and 2 bases, in that order; junction bases with no gene match: 3. CDR3 amino acids: CASSQEQGVNYGYTF. The CDR3 DNA reads TGCGCCAGCAGCCAAGAGCAGGGGGTAAACTATGGCTACACCTTC.

The V gene is TRBV5-5, the J gene TRBJ1-2; no clear D gene. Trimming pared 4 bases from V and 2 bases from J, leaving 9 bases between. The CDR3 loop spans 13 amino acids. The germline gives CDR1 SGHKS, CDR2 YYEKEE (reference sequence). The CDR3 DNA reads TGTGCCAGCAGCCCGGACCTAAACTATGGCTACACCTTC. This translates into CASSPDLNYGYTF.

The J gene is TRBJ1-1, the V gene TRBV27; maybe TRBD1 (5 bases). Germline V lookup: CDR1 MNHEY, CDR2 SMNVEV (reference sequence). Between the trimmed V and J ends, which lost 3 bases and 6 bases, there was a span of 14 bases. This CDR3 is 14 amino acids long. The CDR3 loop is CASSLIAGSPEAFF. The DNA of the CDR3 is TGTGCCAGCAGTTTGATAGCAGGGTCTCCTGAAGCTTTCTTT.

The chain combines TRBV4-2 with TRBJ2-3; the match to TRBD2 covers 8 bases. Germline V gene data show CDR1 as LGHNA and CDR2 as YNFKEQ. CDR3 length equals 19 residues. After removal of 1 base from V and 2 bases from J, the junction contained 14 bases not matched to a gene. The CDR3 DNA is TGTGCCAGCAGCCAAGGTGAACGGAGCGGGAGTCTGAACACAGATACGCAGTATTTT. Its translation is CASSQGERSGSLNTDTQYF.

This chain links TRBV19 with TRBJ1-2; 7 positions match TRBD1. This CDR3 comprises 14 residues. Germline lookup yields CDR1 LNHDA and CDR2 SQIVND (reference sequence). Trimming cost V 3 bases and J 2 bases; bases outside gene matches: 3. CDR3 protein: CASSMEGQNYGYTF. As DNA, the CDR3 is TGTGCCAGTAGTATGGAGGGACAGAACTATGGCTACACCTTC.